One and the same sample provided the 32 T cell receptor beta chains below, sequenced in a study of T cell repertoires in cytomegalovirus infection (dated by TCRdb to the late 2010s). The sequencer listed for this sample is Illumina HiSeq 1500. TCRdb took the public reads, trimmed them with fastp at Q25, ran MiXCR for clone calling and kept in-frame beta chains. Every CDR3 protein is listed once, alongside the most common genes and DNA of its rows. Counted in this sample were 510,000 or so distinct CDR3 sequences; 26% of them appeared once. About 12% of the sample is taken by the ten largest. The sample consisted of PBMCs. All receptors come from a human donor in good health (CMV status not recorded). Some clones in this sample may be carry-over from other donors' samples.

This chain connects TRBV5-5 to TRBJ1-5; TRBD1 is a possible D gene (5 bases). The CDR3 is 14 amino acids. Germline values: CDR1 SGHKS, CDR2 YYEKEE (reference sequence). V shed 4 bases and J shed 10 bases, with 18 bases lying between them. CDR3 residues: CASSPDRPEEPQHF. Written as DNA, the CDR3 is TGTGCCAGCAGCCCAGACAGACCTGAGGAACCCCAGCATTTT.

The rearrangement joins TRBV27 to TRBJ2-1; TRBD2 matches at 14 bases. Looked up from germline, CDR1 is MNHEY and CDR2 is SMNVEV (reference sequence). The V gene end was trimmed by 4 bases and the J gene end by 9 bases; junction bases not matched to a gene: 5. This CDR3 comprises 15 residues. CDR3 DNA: TGTGCCAGCAGTTCCGGGACTAGCGGGAGTTCTGAGCAGTTCTTC. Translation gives CASSSGTSGSSEQFF.

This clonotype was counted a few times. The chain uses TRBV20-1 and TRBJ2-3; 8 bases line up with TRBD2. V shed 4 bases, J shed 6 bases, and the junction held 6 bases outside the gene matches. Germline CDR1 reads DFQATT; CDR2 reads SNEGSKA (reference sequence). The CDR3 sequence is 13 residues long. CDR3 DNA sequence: TGCAGTGCTACTGAGCGGGAGTTTGATACGCAGTATTTT. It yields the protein CSATEREFDTQYF.

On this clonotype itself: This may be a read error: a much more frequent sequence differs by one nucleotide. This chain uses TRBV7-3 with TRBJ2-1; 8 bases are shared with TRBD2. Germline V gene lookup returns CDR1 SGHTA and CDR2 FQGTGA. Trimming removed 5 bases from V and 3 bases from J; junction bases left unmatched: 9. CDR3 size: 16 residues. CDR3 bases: TGTGCCAGCAGCACGGGACTAGTGGGAGACTACAATGAGCAGTTCTTC. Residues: CASSTGLVGDYNEQFF. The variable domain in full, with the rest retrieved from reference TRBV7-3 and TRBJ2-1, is GAGVSQTPSNKVTEKGKYVELRCDPISGHTALYWYRQSLGQGPEFLIYFQGTGAADDSGLPNDRFFAVRPEGSVSTLKIQRTERGDSAVYLCASSTGLVGDYNEQFFGPGTRLTVL.

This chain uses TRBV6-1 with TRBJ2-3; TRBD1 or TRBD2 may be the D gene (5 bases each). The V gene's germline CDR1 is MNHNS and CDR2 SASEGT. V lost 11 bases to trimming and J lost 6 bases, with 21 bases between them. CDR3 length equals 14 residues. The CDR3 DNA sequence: TGTGCCGGCCGGGACGCCCTTTGGGCGGATACGCAGTATTTT. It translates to CAGRDALWADTQYF.

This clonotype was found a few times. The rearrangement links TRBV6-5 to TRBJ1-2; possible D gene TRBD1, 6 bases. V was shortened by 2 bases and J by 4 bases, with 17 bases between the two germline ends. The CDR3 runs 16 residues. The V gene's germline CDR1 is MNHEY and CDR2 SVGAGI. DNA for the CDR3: TGTGCCAGCAGTTACGGGCGAAGTGGGGGCGGCTATGGCTACACCTTC. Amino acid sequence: CASSYGRSGGGYGYTF.

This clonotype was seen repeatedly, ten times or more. The CDR3 nucleotides are TGTGCCAGCAGTTCATACACTGAAGCTTTCTTT. Encoded protein: CASSSYTEAFF. The chain combines TRBV14 with TRBJ1-1; D call uncertain. V was clipped by 6 bases and J by 3 bases, with 5 bases between them. CDR1 is SGHDN, CDR2 FVKESK, per germline. The CDR3 length is 11 residues.

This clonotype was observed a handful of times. In DNA, the CDR3 is TGTGCCAGCAGTTGGACAGGGGTATACACCGGGGAGCTGTTTTTT. Amino acid sequence: CASSWTGVYTGELFF. This chain connects TRBV12-3 or TRBV12-4 to TRBJ2-2, with 9 bases matching TRBD1. CDR3 length: 15 amino acids. The V and J ends lost 4 bases and 3 bases, in that order; junction bases with no gene match: 3.

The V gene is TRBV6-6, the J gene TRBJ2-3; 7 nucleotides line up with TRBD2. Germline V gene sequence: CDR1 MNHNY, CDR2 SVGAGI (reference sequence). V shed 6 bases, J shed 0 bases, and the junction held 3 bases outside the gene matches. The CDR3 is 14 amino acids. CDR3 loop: CASRGSGSTDTQYF. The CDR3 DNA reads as TGTGCCAGCAGGGGTAGCGGGAGCACAGATACGCAGTATTTT.

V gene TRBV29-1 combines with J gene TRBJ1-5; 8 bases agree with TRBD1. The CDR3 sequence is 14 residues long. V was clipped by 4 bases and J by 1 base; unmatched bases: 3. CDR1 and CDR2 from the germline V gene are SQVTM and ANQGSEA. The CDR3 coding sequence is TGCAGCGTTGGTACAGGGGGGAGCAATCAGCCCCAGCATTTT. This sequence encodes CSVGTGGSNQPQHF.

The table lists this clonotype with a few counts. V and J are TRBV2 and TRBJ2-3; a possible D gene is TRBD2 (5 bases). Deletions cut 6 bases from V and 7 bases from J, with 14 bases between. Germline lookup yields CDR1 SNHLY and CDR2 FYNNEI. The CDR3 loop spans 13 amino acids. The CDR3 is CASSASTRNTQYF. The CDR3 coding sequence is TGTGCCAGCAGCGCCTCAACTAGGAATACGCAGTATTTT. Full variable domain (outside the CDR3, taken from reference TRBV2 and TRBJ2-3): EPEVTQTPSHQVTQMGQEVILRCVPISNHLYFYWYRQILGQKVEFLVSFYNNEISEKSEIFDDQFSVERPDGSNFTLKIRSTKLEDSAMYFCASSASTRNTQYFGPGTRLTVL.

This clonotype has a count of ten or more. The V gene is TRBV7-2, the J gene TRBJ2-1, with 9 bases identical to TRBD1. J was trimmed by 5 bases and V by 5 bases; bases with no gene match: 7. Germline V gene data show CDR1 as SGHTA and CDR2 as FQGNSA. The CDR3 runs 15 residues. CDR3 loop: CASSLDRGSHNEQFF. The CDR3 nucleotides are TGTGCCAGCAGCCTTGACAGGGGGTCGCACAATGAGCAGTTCTTC.

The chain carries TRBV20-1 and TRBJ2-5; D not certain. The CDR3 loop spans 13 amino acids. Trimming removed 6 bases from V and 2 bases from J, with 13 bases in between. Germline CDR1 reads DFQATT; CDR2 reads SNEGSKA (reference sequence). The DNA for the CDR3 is TGCAGTGCCACCTCCGACCAACAAGAGACCCAGTACTTC. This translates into CSATSDQQETQYF.

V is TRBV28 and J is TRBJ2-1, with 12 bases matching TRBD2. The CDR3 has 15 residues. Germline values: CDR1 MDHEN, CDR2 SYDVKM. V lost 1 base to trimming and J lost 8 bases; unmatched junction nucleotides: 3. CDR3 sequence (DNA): TGTGCCAGCAGTTTATTGGGGACTAGCGGGCATGAGCAGTTCTTC. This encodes CASSLLGTSGHEQFF. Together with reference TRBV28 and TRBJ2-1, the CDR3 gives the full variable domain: DVKVTQSSRYLVKRTGEKVFLECVQDMDHENMFWYRQDPGLGLRLIYFSYDVKMKEKGDIPEGYSVSREKKERFSLILESASTNQTSMYLCASSLLGTSGHEQFFGPGTRLTVL.

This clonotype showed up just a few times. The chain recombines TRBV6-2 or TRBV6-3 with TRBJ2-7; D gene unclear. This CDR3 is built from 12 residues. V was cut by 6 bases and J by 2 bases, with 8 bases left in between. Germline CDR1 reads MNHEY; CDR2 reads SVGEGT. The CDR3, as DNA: TGTGCCAGCAGACGGGTGGCCTACGAGCAGTACTTC. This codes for CASRRVAYEQYF.

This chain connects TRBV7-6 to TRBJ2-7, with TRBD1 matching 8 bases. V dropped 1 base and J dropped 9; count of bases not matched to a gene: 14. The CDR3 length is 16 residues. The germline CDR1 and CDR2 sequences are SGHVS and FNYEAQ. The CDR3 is CASSLGRTGPSFVQYV. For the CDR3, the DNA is TGTGCCAGCAGCTTAGGTAGGACAGGGCCCAGTTTCGTGCAGTACGTC.

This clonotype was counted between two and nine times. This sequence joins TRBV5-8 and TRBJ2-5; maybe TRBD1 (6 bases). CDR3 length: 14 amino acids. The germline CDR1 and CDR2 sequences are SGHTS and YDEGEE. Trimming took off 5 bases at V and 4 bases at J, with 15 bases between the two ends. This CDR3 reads CASRKGQLGETQYF. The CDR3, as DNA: TGTGCCAGCAGGAAAGGACAGCTGGGAGAGACCCAGTACTTC. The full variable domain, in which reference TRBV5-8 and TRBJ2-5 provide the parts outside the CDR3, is EAGVTQSPTHLIKTRGQQATLRCSPISGHTSVYWYQQALGLGLQFLLWYDEGEERNRGNFPPRFSGRQFPNYSSELNVNALELEDSALYLCASRKGQLGETQYFGPGTRLLVL.

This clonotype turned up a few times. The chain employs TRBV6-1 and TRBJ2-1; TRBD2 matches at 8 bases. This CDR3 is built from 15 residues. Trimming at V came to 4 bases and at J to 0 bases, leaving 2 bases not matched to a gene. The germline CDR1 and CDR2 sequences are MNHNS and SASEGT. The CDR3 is CASSVSGDSYNEQFF. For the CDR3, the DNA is TGTGCCAGCAGTGTTAGCGGGGACTCCTACAATGAGCAGTTCTTC.

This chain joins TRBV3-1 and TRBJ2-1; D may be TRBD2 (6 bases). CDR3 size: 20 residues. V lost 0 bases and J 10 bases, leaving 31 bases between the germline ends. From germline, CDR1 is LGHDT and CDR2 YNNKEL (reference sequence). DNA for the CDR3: TGTGCCAGCAGCCAAGATAGGAGGGTCCCCCCGGCCGGAACTGGCGAGGAGCAGTTCTTC. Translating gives CASSQDRRVPPAGTGEEQFF.

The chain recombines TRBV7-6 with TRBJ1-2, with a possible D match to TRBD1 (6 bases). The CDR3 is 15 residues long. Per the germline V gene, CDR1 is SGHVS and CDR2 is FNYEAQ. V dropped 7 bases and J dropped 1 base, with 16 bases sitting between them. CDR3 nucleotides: TGTGCCAGCAAGGACGGAAGGGGGATTAACTATGGCTACACCTTC. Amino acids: CASKDGRGINYGYTF.

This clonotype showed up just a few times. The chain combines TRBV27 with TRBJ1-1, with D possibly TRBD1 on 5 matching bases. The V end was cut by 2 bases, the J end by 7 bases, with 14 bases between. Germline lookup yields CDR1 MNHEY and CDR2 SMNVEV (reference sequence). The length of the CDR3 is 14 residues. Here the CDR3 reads CASSLGRAFDEAFF. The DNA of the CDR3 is TGTGCCAGCAGTTTAGGCAGGGCGTTTGATGAAGCTTTCTTT.

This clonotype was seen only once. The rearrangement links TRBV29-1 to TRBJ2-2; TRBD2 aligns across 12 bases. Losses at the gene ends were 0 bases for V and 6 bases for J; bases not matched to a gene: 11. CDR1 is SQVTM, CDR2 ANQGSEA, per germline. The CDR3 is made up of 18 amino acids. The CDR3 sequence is CSVEDPTSGRTDAGELFF. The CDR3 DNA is TGCAGCGTTGAAGATCCTACTAGCGGGAGGACCGACGCCGGGGAGCTGTTTTTT.

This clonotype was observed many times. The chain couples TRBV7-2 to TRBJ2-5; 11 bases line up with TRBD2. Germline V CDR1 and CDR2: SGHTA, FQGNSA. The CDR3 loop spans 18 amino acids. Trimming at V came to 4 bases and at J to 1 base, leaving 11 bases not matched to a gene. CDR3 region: CASSSYTSGRGIQETQYF. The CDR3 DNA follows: TGTGCCAGCAGCTCTTACACTAGCGGGAGAGGGATCCAAGAGACCCAGTACTTC.

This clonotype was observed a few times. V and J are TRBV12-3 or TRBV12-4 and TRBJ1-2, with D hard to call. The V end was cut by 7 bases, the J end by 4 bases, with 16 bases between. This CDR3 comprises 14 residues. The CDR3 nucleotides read TGTGCCAGCACTAGCAGCTCCAGGCTCTATGGCTACACCTTC. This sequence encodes CASTSSSRLYGYTF.

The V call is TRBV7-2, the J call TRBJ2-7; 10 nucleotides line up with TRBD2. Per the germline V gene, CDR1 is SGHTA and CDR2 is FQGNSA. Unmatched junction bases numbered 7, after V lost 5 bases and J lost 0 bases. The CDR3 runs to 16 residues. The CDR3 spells CASSPAGGRPSYEQYF. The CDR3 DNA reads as TGTGCCAGCAGCCCAGCGGGAGGGCGTCCCTCCTACGAGCAGTACTTC.

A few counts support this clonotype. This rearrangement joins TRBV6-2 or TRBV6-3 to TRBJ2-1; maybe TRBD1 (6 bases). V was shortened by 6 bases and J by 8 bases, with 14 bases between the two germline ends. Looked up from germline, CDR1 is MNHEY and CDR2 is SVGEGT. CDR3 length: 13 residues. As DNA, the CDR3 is TGTGCCAGCAGAAAACAGGGATACCATGAGCAGTTCTTC. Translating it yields CASRKQGYHEQFF.

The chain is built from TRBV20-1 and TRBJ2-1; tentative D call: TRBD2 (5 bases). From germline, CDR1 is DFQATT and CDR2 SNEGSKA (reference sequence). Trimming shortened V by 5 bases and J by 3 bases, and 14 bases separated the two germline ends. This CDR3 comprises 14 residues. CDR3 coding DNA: TGCAGTGCTCCGATCCGACTAAGCTACAATGAGCAGTTCTTC. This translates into CSAPIRLSYNEQFF.

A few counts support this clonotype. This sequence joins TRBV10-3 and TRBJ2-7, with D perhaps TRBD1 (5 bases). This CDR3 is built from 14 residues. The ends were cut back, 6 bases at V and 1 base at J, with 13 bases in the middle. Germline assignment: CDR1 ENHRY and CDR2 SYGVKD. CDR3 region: CAIRGAGRSYEQYF. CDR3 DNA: TGTGCCATCAGAGGGGCAGGACGATCCTACGAGCAGTACTTC.

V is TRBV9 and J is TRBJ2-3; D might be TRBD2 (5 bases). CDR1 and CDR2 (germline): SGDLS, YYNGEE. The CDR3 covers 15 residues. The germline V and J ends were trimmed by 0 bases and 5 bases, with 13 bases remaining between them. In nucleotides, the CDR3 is TGTGCCAGCAGCGTAGTAGGGAGTGAGCAAGATACGCAGTATTTT. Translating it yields CASSVVGSEQDTQYF.

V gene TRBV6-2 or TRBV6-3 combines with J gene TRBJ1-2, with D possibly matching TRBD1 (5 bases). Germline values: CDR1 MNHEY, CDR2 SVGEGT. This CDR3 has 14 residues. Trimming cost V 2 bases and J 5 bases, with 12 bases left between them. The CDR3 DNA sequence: TGTGCCAGCAGTTACGGGACTCGGATTTATGGCTACACCTTC. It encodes CASSYGTRIYGYTF.

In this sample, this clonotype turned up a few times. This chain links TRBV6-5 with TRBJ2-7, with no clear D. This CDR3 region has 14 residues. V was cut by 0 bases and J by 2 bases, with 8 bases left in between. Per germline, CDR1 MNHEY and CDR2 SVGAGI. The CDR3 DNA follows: TGTGCCAGCAGTTACTCATTCGAGGCCTACGAGCAGTACTTC. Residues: CASSYSFEAYEQYF.

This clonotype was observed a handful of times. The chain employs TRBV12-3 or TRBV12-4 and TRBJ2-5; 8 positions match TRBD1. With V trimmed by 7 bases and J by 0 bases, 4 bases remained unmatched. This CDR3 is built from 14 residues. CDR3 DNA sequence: TGTGCCAGCAAAACGGGACAGGACCAAGAGACCCAGTACTTC. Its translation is CASKTGQDQETQYF.